This T cell receptor (beta chain) was obtained from a study of Graves' ophthalmopathy and Graves' hyperthyroidism. Broader study findings: Blood also contained most of the expanded thyroid clonotypes above 0.001 frequency. Ophthalmopathy versus stable hyperthyroidism: 13-signature model gave just under 90% sensitivity, 81.08% specificity.

Cases classed as stable hyperthyroidism had no ophthalmopathy within 18 months of follow-up. Clinicians made diagnoses from clinical symptoms, serum thyroxine, TRAb, thyroid ultrasound and orbital computed tomography. The germline V gene has CDR1 MNHEY and CDR2 SVGEGT. The length of the CDR3 is 16 residues. With regard to this clonotype: Its antigen is not known. A read error may be the cause here, since a much bigger clone is one base away.

Amplification of TCR beta CDR3 regions used RNA transcripts. RT-PCR with HTBI primers came first, then second-round multiplex PCR. TCRdb reprocessed the multiplex PCR reads with MiXCR, giving one entry per CDR3 protein. The sample has a few hundred thousand distinct CDR3 sequences, about 18% seen once. The sequence came from an adult woman with stable Graves' hyperthyroidism. Sequenced: peripheral blood. The chain couples TRBV6-2 or TRBV6-3 to TRBJ2-6; D is ambiguous. The CDR3 bases are TGTGCCGGCAGTTACGTCCGGCCCTCTGGGGCCAACGTCCTGACTTTC. It encodes CAGSYVRPSGANVLTF.